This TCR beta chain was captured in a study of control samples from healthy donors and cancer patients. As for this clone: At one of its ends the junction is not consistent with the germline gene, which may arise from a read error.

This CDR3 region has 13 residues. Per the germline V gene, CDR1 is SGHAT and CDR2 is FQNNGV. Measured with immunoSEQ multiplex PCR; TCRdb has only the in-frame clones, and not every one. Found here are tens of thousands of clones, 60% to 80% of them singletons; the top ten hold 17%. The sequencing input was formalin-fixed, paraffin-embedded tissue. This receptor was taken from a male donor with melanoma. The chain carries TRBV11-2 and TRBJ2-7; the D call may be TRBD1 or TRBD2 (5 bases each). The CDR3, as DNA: TGTGCCAGCAGCCTCGGGACCAACTACGAGCAATACTTC. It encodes CASSLGTNYEQYF.